This T cell receptor (beta chain) appears in the sequencing data of a study of PD-L1 blockade in urothelial cancer. Whole-study context: Patients with male sex and bladder-origin urothelial cancer accounted for about nine tenths of the roughly 29 enrolled. In terms of prior chemotherapy, patients had received 0 to 3 regimens. Typically, measured as a median, blood samples had 141,255 T cells.

Time point of the sample: pretreatment peripheral blood. Germline V gives CDR1 SGHAT, CDR2 FQNNGV. This CDR3 is built from 14 residues. The trim removed 2 bases at V and 3 bases at J, leaving 4 bases unmatched. Some clones are missing from TCRdb's copy, which holds only in-frame ones; the method was immunoSEQ multiplex PCR. The sample yields around 50,000 clones, 84% seen once. This TCR was recovered from a man aged 45-65 years with urothelial cancer. This material consisted of PBMCs, taken around atezolizumab (anti-PD-L1) treatment. The chain has TRBV11-2 and TRBJ2-7; 7 bases fit TRBD1. The CDR3 sequence: CASSLSAGGYEQYF. CDR3 DNA: TGTGCCAGCAGCTTATCGGCAGGGGGCTACGAGCAGTACTTC. The variable domain in full, with the rest retrieved from reference TRBV11-2 and TRBJ2-7, is EAGVAQSPRYKIIEKRQSVAFWCNPISGHATLYWYQQILGQGPKLLIQFQNNGVVDDSQLPKDRFSAERLKGVDSTLKIQPAKLEDSAVYLCASSLSAGGYEQYFGPGTRLTVT.